The clone carrying this T cell receptor beta chain showed up just a few times. This sample was taken from a study of T cells in Graves' hyperthyroidism and ophthalmopathy. RNA transcripts provided the source from which TCR beta CDR3 regions were amplified. A set of HTBI primers served as the primers for a first-round RT-PCR of the TCR CDR3. A single record per CDR3 protein comes from TCRdb applying MiXCR to the multiplex PCR reads. The top ten clones hold over 45% of a sample with under 350,000 distinct CDR3 sequences, about a sixth of them seen once. Germline V CDR1 and CDR2: SGHDT, YYEEEE. Trimming took off 4 bases at V and 2 bases at J, with 12 bases between the two ends. This CDR3 has 14 residues.

The sequence derives from a woman aged 60-70 years with Graves' ophthalmopathy. The sample taken for sequencing was blood. The chain uses TRBV5-6 and TRBJ2-5, with a possible D match to TRBD1 (6 bases). The CDR3 protein is CASSKGTLQETQYF. The CDR3 nucleotides read TGTGCCAGCAGCAAAGGGACACTTCAAGAGACCCAGTACTTC. The variable domain in full, with the rest retrieved from reference TRBV5-6 and TRBJ2-5, is DAGVTQSPTHLIKTRGQQVTLRCSPKSGHDTVSWYQQALGQGPQFIFQYYEEEERQRGNFPDRFSGHQFPNYSSELNVNALLLGDSALYLCASSKGTLQETQYFGPGTRLLVL.